These T cell receptor beta chains were read from a single sample in a study of CD8+CD57+ T cells in acquired aplastic anemia. TCRdb recomputed calls from the reads with MiXCR, one row per CDR3 protein. The data contain 190,000 or so distinct CDR3 sequences, under 65% of them singletons. The sequenced material came from sorted CD4+, CD8+, or CD8+CD57+ T cells (not recorded which) from PBMCs. These receptor sequences come from a human donor in good health. CDR3s include the opening cysteine and the closing phenylalanine or tryptophan. D genes are given only for firm matches. A row's size may be missing; if present it is once, few, many or a size class.

v_gene: TRBV11-2
j_gene: TRBJ2-1
d_gene: .
abundance: .
CDR3aa: CASSYLKAYEQFF
CDR3nt: TGTGCCAGCAGCTACTTGAAGGCTTATGAGCAGTTCTTC

v_gene: TRBV12-3/TRBV12-4
j_gene: TRBJ1-2
d_gene: .
abundance: .
CDR3aa: CASSADSNYYGYTF
CDR3nt: TGTGCCAGCAGCGCGGACAGCAATTACTATGGCTACACCTTC

v_gene: TRBV4-1
j_gene: TRBJ2-7
d_gene: .
abundance: many
CDR3aa: CASRGDGQYEQYF
CDR3nt: TGCGCCAGCAGGGGGGACGGACAGTACGAGCAGTACTTC

v_gene: TRBV15
j_gene: TRBJ1-1
d_gene: .
abundance: .
CDR3aa: CATSRGDFNTEAFF
CDR3nt: TGTGCCACCAGCAGAGGTGATTTCAACACTGAAGCTTTCTTT

v_gene: TRBV20-1
j_gene: TRBJ2-3
d_gene: TRBD1
abundance: .
CDR3aa: CSATVTGDPTDTQYF
CDR3nt: TGCAGTGCCACCGTTACAGGGGATCCCACAGATACGCAGTATTTT

v_gene: TRBV11-2
j_gene: TRBJ2-3
d_gene: .
abundance: .
CDR3aa: CASSLMGAAADTQYF
CDR3nt: TGTGCCAGCAGCTTAATGGGAGCCGCGGCAGATACGCAGTATTTT

v_gene: TRBV20-1
j_gene: TRBJ1-1
d_gene: .
abundance: .
CDR3aa: CSAGTWQYTEAFF
CDR3nt: TGCAGTGCTGGAACGTGGCAGTACACTGAAGCTTTCTTT

v_gene: TRBV7-9
j_gene: TRBJ1-2
d_gene: .
abundance: once
CDR3aa: CASSPRGRGANYGYTF
CDR3nt: TGTGCCAGCAGCCCTCGGGGCAGGGGCGCTAACTATGGCTACACCTTC

v_gene: TRBV7-9
j_gene: TRBJ1-2
d_gene: TRBD1
abundance: few
CDR3aa: CASSQGEAGYTF
CDR3nt: TGTGCCAGCAGCCAGGGGGAAGCTGGCTACACCTTC

v_gene: TRBV20-1
j_gene: TRBJ2-5
d_gene: TRBD2
abundance: .
CDR3aa: CSARETSGRVETQYF
CDR3nt: TGCAGTGCTAGAGAAACTAGCGGGAGGGTAGAGACCCAGTACTTC

v_gene: TRBV7-2
j_gene: TRBJ2-5
d_gene: .
abundance: .
CDR3aa: CASSLGGRQAYQPQYF
CDR3nt: TGTGCCAGCAGCTTGGGGGGACGACAGGCTTATCAGCCCCAGTACTTC

v_gene: TRBV7-8
j_gene: TRBJ2-2
d_gene: TRBD2
abundance: many
CDR3aa: CASSLVGLAGGTGELFF
CDR3nt: TGTGCCAGCAGCTTAGTTGGGCTAGCGGGAGGAACCGGGGAGCTGTTTTTT

v_gene: TRBV9
j_gene: TRBJ2-2
d_gene: .
abundance: .
CDR3aa: CASSVGTGLATGELFF
CDR3nt: TGTGCCAGCAGCGTAGGAACAGGATTGGCGACCGGGGAGCTGTTTTTT

v_gene: TRBV10-3
j_gene: TRBJ2-5
d_gene: TRBD2
abundance: .
CDR3aa: CAIKQTSGFQETQYF
CDR3nt: TGTGCCATAAAACAGACTAGCGGGTTCCAAGAGACCCAGTACTTC

v_gene: TRBV15
j_gene: TRBJ2-7
d_gene: .
abundance: .
CDR3aa: CATSRVPGTYEQYF
CDR3nt: TGTGCCACCAGCAGAGTTCCGGGGACCTACGAGCAGTACTTC

v_gene: TRBV5-1
j_gene: TRBJ1-2
d_gene: .
abundance: few
CDR3aa: CASSLNGRSGGYTF
CDR3nt: TGCGCCAGCAGCTTGAACGGTCGTTCAGGTGGCTACACCTTC

v_gene: TRBV20-1
j_gene: TRBJ1-2
d_gene: .
abundance: .
CDR3aa: CSARDNVRSYGYTF
CDR3nt: TGCAGTGCTAGAGACAACGTGCGGAGCTATGGCTACACCTTC

v_gene: TRBV9
j_gene: TRBJ1-2
d_gene: .
abundance: once
CDR3aa: CASSPSDSSGYTF
CDR3nt: TGTGCCAGCAGCCCCTCGGACAGTAGTGGCTACACCTTC

v_gene: TRBV20-1
j_gene: TRBJ1-1
d_gene: .
abundance: many
CDR3aa: CSGIIGDTEAFF
CDR3nt: TGCAGTGGGATTATTGGGGACACTGAAGCTTTCTTT

v_gene: TRBV9
j_gene: TRBJ2-1
d_gene: .
abundance: many
CDR3aa: CASSARDSKNEQFF
CDR3nt: TGTGCCAGCAGCGCCCGGGACTCGAAGAATGAGCAGTTCTTC

v_gene: TRBV7-3
j_gene: TRBJ2-5
d_gene: TRBD2
abundance: .
CDR3aa: CASSREGSGRRGGETQYF
CDR3nt: TGTGCCAGCAGCCGGGAGGGAAGCGGGAGGCGAGGCGGGGAGACCCAGTACTTC

v_gene: TRBV6-5
j_gene: TRBJ2-3
d_gene: .
abundance: many
CDR3aa: CASSGSTDTQYF
CDR3nt: TGTGCCAGCAGCGGAAGCACAGATACGCAGTATTTT

v_gene: TRBV20-1
j_gene: TRBJ2-7
d_gene: .
abundance: .
CDR3aa: CSATSGYEQYF
CDR3nt: TGCAGTGCTACGAGCGGCTACGAGCAGTACTTC

v_gene: TRBV24-1
j_gene: TRBJ2-7
d_gene: TRBD2
abundance: .
CDR3aa: CATSDSGLARSYEQYF
CDR3nt: TGTGCCACCAGTGACTCGGGACTAGCCCGCTCCTACGAGCAGTACTTC

v_gene: TRBV27
j_gene: TRBJ1-4
d_gene: TRBD1
abundance: .
CDR3aa: CASSAQGDEKLFF
CDR3nt: TGTGCCAGCAGTGCACAGGGGGATGAAAAACTGTTTTTT

v_gene: TRBV20-1
j_gene: TRBJ2-7
d_gene: .
abundance: .
CDR3aa: CSAWGQATYEQYF
CDR3nt: TGCAGTGCCTGGGGACAAGCCACCTACGAGCAGTACTTC

v_gene: TRBV20-1
j_gene: TRBJ2-1
d_gene: TRBD2
abundance: .
CDR3aa: CSATRGASGRRSEQFF
CDR3nt: TGCAGTGCTACCCGGGGGGCTAGCGGGAGGAGGAGTGAGCAGTTCTTC

v_gene: TRBV15
j_gene: TRBJ2-7
d_gene: TRBD1
abundance: .
CDR3aa: CATSRRTGEDEQYF
CDR3nt: TGTGCCACCAGCAGGCGGACAGGGGAGGACGAGCAGTACTTC

v_gene: TRBV2
j_gene: TRBJ1-4
d_gene: .
abundance: once
CDR3aa: CASGAGSRNEKLFF
CDR3nt: TGTGCCAGCGGGGCAGGGAGCCGGAATGAAAAACTGTTTTTT

v_gene: TRBV5-6
j_gene: TRBJ2-3
d_gene: .
abundance: .
CDR3aa: CASSRLRSGITDTQYF
CDR3nt: TGTGCCAGCTCAAGGCTGAGATCGGGGATCACAGATACGCAGTATTTT

v_gene: TRBV9
j_gene: TRBJ2-1
d_gene: TRBD1
abundance: .
CDR3aa: CASSLPGQEFTDTQFF
CDR3nt: TGTGCCAGCAGCCTCCCAGGACAGGAGTTCACAGATACGCAGTTCTTC

v_gene: TRBV7-9
j_gene: TRBJ2-3
d_gene: TRBD2
abundance: .
CDR3aa: CASPRKGGQSDTQYF
CDR3nt: TGTGCTAGCCCCCGGAAGGGAGGGCAGTCAGATACGCAGTATTTT

v_gene: TRBV15
j_gene: TRBJ2-7
d_gene: .
abundance: .
CDR3aa: CATSIPGVTYEQYF
CDR3nt: TGTGCCACCAGCATCCCCGGGGTCACCTACGAGCAGTACTTC

v_gene: TRBV5-6
j_gene: TRBJ2-3
d_gene: .
abundance: .
CDR3aa: CASSLGGSDTDTQYF
CDR3nt: TGTGCCAGCAGCTTGGGGGGGAGCGACACAGATACGCAGTATTTT